Listed here are 29 T cell receptor beta chains from one sample, sequenced in a study of blood T cells in healthy people across ages. A sample-barcoded 5' primer and a J-beta primer mix were used in a second PCR of roughly 7 to 11 cycles. One entry per CDR3 protein, called by TCRdb with MiXCR from the 5' RACE reads. This table holds some 1.5 million distinct CDR3 sequences, about 28% found once. Sequencing was performed on blood. The receptor set was obtained from a woman aged 25 to 39 in good health.

This chain uses TRBV7-2 with TRBJ2-5; TRBD2 matches at 7 bases. CDR3 length: 14 amino acids. The germline CDR1 and CDR2 sequences are SGHTA and FQGNSA. After removal of 4 bases from V and 5 bases from J, the junction contained 7 bases not matched to a gene. In nucleotides, the CDR3 is TGTGCCAGCAGCTACCAGCGGGGTGGGGAGACCCAGTACTTC. Translation gives CASSYQRGGETQYF. The whole variable domain, filled in from reference TRBV7-2 and TRBJ2-5, reads GAGVSQSPSNKVTEKGKDVELRCDPISGHTALYWYRQSLGQGLEFLIYFQGNSAPDKSGLPSDRFSAERTGGSVSTLTIQRTQQEDSAVYLCASSYQRGGETQYFGPGTRLLVL.

A word on this clonotype: At one end, the junction sequence differs from germline, possibly due to a read error. The chain combines TRBV9 with TRBJ2-7; D call uncertain. This CDR3 is 15 amino acids long. Germline loops: CDR1 SGDLS, CDR2 YYNGEE. The DNA for the CDR3 is TGTGCCAGCAGCGTAGATGCTAGGGTCGGCGACGAGCCGTACTTC. Translated, it gives CASSVDARVGDEPYF.

This clonotype has at least ten counts. This chain connects TRBV29-1 to TRBJ2-3; D remains ambiguous. CDR1 and CDR2 from the germline V gene are SQVTM and ANQGSEA. Trimming pared 5 bases from V and 0 bases from J, leaving 3 bases between. This CDR3 comprises 11 residues. The CDR3 DNA reads TGCAGCGTTCGCAGCACAGATACGCAGTATTTT. The encoded protein is CSVRSTDTQYF.

V and J are TRBV7-9 and TRBJ2-3, with D possibly TRBD1 on 6 matching bases. From germline, CDR1 is SEHNR and CDR2 FQNEAQ (reference sequence). The V and J ends lost 5 bases and 3 bases respectively, with 18 bases between them. This CDR3 is built from 16 residues. In DNA form, the CDR3 reads TGTGCCAGCAGCGGACCCGGGACATTCGGTACAGATACGCAGTATTTT. Translated: CASSGPGTFGTDTQYF.

This chain connects TRBV7-9 to TRBJ1-5; TRBD1 aligns across 7 bases. Germline V lookup: CDR1 SEHNR, CDR2 FQNEAQ (reference sequence). The CDR3 consists of 16 residues. V dropped 0 bases and J dropped 7; count of bases not matched to a gene: 9. The CDR3: CASSLAGQRAGQPQHF. For the CDR3, the DNA is TGTGCCAGCAGCTTAGCGGGACAGCGAGCAGGGCAGCCCCAGCATTTT.

The chain joins TRBV12-3 or TRBV12-4 to TRBJ2-7, with TRBD2 matching 8 bases. Germline trimming cut 6 bases from V and 6 bases from J; bases unmatched to any gene: 4. This CDR3 has 12 amino acids. The CDR3 loop reads CASRVGTSEQYF. CDR3 sequence (DNA): TGTGCCAGCAGAGTAGGGACTAGCGAGCAGTACTTC.

V and J are TRBV20-1 and TRBJ2-3, with D perhaps TRBD2 (6 bases). CDR3 size: 16 residues. V lost 3 bases and J lost 1, with 17 bases in between. Germline CDR1 DFQATT, CDR2 SNEGSKA (reference sequence). CDR3 region: CSASIRELARTDTQYF. The CDR3, as DNA: TGCAGTGCTAGCATACGGGAACTAGCCCGCACAGATACGCAGTATTTT.

V usage is TRBV4-1 and J usage is TRBJ1-1; D unresolved. With 3 bases removed from V and 1 base from J, the gap between germline ends came to 9 bases. The CDR3 has 14 amino acids. Germline V lookup: CDR1 MGHRA, CDR2 YSYEKL. The CDR3 DNA is TGCGCCAGCAGCCATAAGTCGAGGAACACTGAAGCTTTCTTT. It is translated as CASSHKSRNTEAFF.

This clonotype was found a few times. The V call is TRBV3-1, the J call TRBJ1-5; D is undetermined. The CDR3 has 14 amino acids. In germline, CDR1 is LGHDT, CDR2 YNNKEL (reference sequence). With 2 bases removed from V and 0 bases from J, the gap between germline ends came to 5 bases. The CDR3 bases are TGTGCCAGCAGCCAACGCTCTAGCAATCAGCCCCAGCATTTT. Protein: CASSQRSSNQPQHF.

In its sample, this clonotype was seen many times. The chain joins TRBV10-3 to TRBJ2-3; possibly TRBD2 for D (6 bases). CDR3 length: 16 amino acids. With 6 bases removed from V and 0 bases from J, the gap between germline ends came to 16 bases. CDR1 ENHRY and CDR2 SYGVKD come from the germline V gene. CDR3 amino acids: CAISGGGSASTDTQYF. The CDR3 DNA sequence: TGTGCCATCAGCGGGGGTGGGTCCGCTAGCACAGATACGCAGTATTTT.

In its sample, this clonotype was seen a few times. V is TRBV6-6 and J is TRBJ2-3; weak D call: TRBD1 (5 bases). The CDR3 has 15 amino acids. The V end was cut by 5 bases, the J end by 2 bases, with 14 bases between. Germline V gene lookup returns CDR1 MNHNY and CDR2 SVGAGI (reference sequence). CDR3 coding DNA: TGTGCCAGCAGTGCCCCGGGCAGGGACACAGATACGCAGTATTTT. It is translated as CASSAPGRDTDTQYF.

This clonotype appeared a few times. This rearrangement joins TRBV20-1 to TRBJ2-3; 7 bases agree with TRBD2. CDR1 and CDR2 from the germline V gene are DFQATT and SNEGSKA (reference sequence). V lost 3 bases to trimming and J lost 2 bases; unmatched junction nucleotides: 5. This CDR3 is built from 14 residues. CDR3 DNA sequence: TGCAGTGCTAGGGATGGGAGGGTCACAGATACGCAGTATTTT. This codes for CSARDGRVTDTQYF.

As concerns this clonotype: A much larger clone sits a single nucleotide away, making a read error possible. This sequence joins TRBV6-5 and TRBJ2-5, with D possibly called TRBD1 or TRBD2 (5 bases each). CDR1 is MNHEY and CDR2 is SVGAGI in the germline V gene. The CDR3 covers 15 residues. The CDR3 DNA reads TGTGCCTCCTCCGGAGGCCAGGGCATGATAGAGACCCGGTACTTC. Translating it yields CASSGGQGMIETRYF.

This clonotype was found a few times. The chain carries TRBV7-3 and TRBJ2-3; the D is unclear. Trimming pared 4 bases from V and 2 bases from J, leaving 13 bases between. The germline V gene encodes CDR1 SGHTA and CDR2 FQGTGA. CDR3 size: 15 residues. The CDR3, as DNA: TGTGCCAGCAGCTCCCAGACATTAAACACAGATACGCAGTATTTT. This sequence encodes CASSSQTLNTDTQYF.

This clonotype was counted between two and nine times. The chain couples TRBV4-1 to TRBJ2-1; 9 positions agree with TRBD2. CDR1 is MGHRA and CDR2 is YSYEKL in the germline V gene. The J segment lost 6 bases and the V segment lost 3 bases, leaving 3 bases of the junction unmatched. The CDR3 spans 14 residues. CDR3 in amino acids: CASSQGTSFNEQFF. DNA for the CDR3: TGCGCCAGCAGCCAGGGGACTAGCTTCAATGAGCAGTTCTTC.

The chain links TRBV6-1 to TRBJ2-7, with 7 nucleotides matching TRBD1. CDR1 is MNHNS, CDR2 SASEGT, per germline. This CDR3 is built from 14 residues. V lost 6 bases and J lost 4; bases outside the gene matches: 9. In DNA form, the CDR3 reads TGTGCCAGCAGGGACTTTGGGGACAGTTACGAGCAGTACTTC. It yields the protein CASRDFGDSYEQYF.

In its sample, this clonotype was seen many times. The rearrangement uses TRBV9 and TRBJ2-1; D possibly corresponds to TRBD2 (5 bases). The CDR3 runs 16 residues. Germline CDR1 SGDLS, CDR2 YYNGEE. Trimming removed 7 bases from V and 2 bases from J, with 19 bases in between. The CDR3 DNA sequence: TGTGCCAGCGGGAGTCCGAGCGGATATACCTACAATGAGCAGTTCTTC. Protein sequence: CASGSPSGYTYNEQFF.

CDR3 in amino acids: CASSLARGDGASDTQYF. CDR3 nucleotides: TGCGCCAGCAGCTTGGCCAGAGGGGACGGGGCTTCCGATACGCAGTATTTT. The chain recombines TRBV5-1 with TRBJ2-3; D possibly uses TRBD1 or TRBD2 (5 bases each). The V end was cut by 0 bases, the J end by 6 bases, with 20 bases between. The CDR3 has 17 residues. Germline assignment: CDR1 SGHRS and CDR2 YFSETQ.

This clonotype was seen only a few times. The chain has TRBV3-1 and TRBJ2-3; no definite D call. The germline gives CDR1 LGHDT, CDR2 YNNKEL (reference sequence). V dropped 3 bases and J dropped 5 bases, with 9 bases sitting between them. The CDR3 extends over 13 amino acids. The chain's CDR3 is CASSQAVRDTQYF. CDR3 coding DNA: TGTGCCAGCAGCCAGGCCGTGAGAGATACGCAGTATTTT.

The V call is TRBV4-2, the J call TRBJ2-1, with 14 bases fitting TRBD2. Germline values: CDR1 LGHNA, CDR2 YNFKEQ. The CDR3 sequence is 16 residues long. V shed 4 bases and J 7 bases; nucleotides not matched to a gene: 6. The CDR3 loop is CASSRSTSGGGNEQFF. Written as DNA, the CDR3 is TGTGCCAGCAGCCGATCGACTAGCGGGGGGGGTAATGAGCAGTTCTTC.

In the case of this clonotype: Its ends do not fully match the called genes, so a read error is possible. The chain carries TRBV15 and TRBJ2-7; D gene uncertain. This CDR3 comprises 14 residues. Germline values: CDR1 LNHNV, CDR2 YYDKDF (reference sequence). CDR3 bases: TGTGTCACCAGCAGGCCCACTCAGGCCTACGAGCAGTACTTC. This encodes CVTSRPTQAYEQYF.

V usage is TRBV7-2 and J usage is TRBJ1-2, with TRBD1 matching 8 bases. In germline, CDR1 is SGHTA, CDR2 FQGNSA. The V segment lost 4 bases and the J segment 3 bases; nucleotides outside the gene matches: 7. The CDR3 sequence is 15 residues long. The CDR3 nucleotides are TGTGCCAGCAGCTCCCAGACGACAGGGGACTATGGCTACACCTTC. Encoded protein: CASSSQTTGDYGYTF.

The chain links TRBV7-3 to TRBJ2-5; 14 positions agree with TRBD2. CDR1 SGHTA and CDR2 FQGTGA come from the germline V gene. V lost 5 bases and J lost 5; bases outside the gene matches: 13. This CDR3 region has 18 residues. The CDR3 DNA reads TGTGCCAGCAGCCCCGGCCCGGGGACTAGCGGGGGAAGGGAGACCCAGTACTTC. Protein product: CASSPGPGTSGGRETQYF.

The chain employs TRBV11-2 and TRBJ2-1; D gene ambiguous. This CDR3 is 15 amino acids long. The germline V and J ends were trimmed by 4 bases and 6 bases, with 16 bases remaining between them. Germline lookup yields CDR1 SGHAT and CDR2 FQNNGV. The CDR3 nucleotides read TGTGCCAGCAGCTCCGTTAATTCTGCACGCAATGAGCAGTTCTTC. Its protein is CASSSVNSARNEQFF. The complete variable domain, with remaining parts taken from reference TRBV11-2 and TRBJ2-1, reads EAGVAQSPRYKIIEKRQSVAFWCNPISGHATLYWYQQILGQGPKLLIQFQNNGVVDDSQLPKDRFSAERLKGVDSTLKIQPAKLEDSAVYLCASSSVNSARNEQFFGPGTRLTVL.

The chain recombines TRBV9 with TRBJ1-4; possible D gene TRBD1, 5 bases. Trimming shortened V by 4 bases and J by 5 bases, and 15 bases separated the two germline ends. The CDR3 contains 15 residues. Germline CDR1 SGDLS, CDR2 YYNGEE. The chain's CDR3 is CASSTSQESNEKLFF. CDR3 coding DNA: TGTGCCAGCAGCACCTCACAGGAATCCAATGAAAAACTGTTTTTT.

The count of this clonotype is one. The chain recombines TRBV28 with TRBJ1-2, with TRBD1 matching over 9 bases. Germline trimming cut 5 bases from V and 4 bases from J; bases unmatched to any gene: 8. The length of the CDR3 is 15 residues. CDR1 and CDR2 from the germline V gene are MDHEN and SYDVKM. The CDR3 reads CASSTWDRAIYGYTF. Here the CDR3 DNA reads TGTGCCAGCAGTACCTGGGACAGGGCTATCTATGGCTACACCTTC.

The V call is TRBV6-1, the J call TRBJ2-1, with D uncertain. V lost 4 bases and J lost 5, with 6 bases in between. This CDR3 comprises 12 residues. CDR1 is MNHNS and CDR2 is SASEGT in the germline V gene. DNA of the CDR3: TGTGCCAGCAGTGTGAGAAACAATGAGCAGTTCTTC. Its protein is CASSVRNNEQFF.

This clonotype was seen more than once but under ten times. The chain has TRBV18 and TRBJ2-7, with D possibly matching TRBD2 (5 bases). The CDR3 runs 13 residues. With 3 bases removed from V and 6 bases from J, the gap between germline ends came to 12 bases. The germline CDR1 and CDR2 sequences are KGHSH and LQKENI. The CDR3 protein is CASSPDGRGEQYF. CDR3 in DNA: TGTGCCAGCTCACCGGACGGACGGGGCGAGCAGTACTTC.

This clonotype was seen repeatedly, ten times or more. This chain joins TRBV29-1 and TRBJ2-1, with 7 bases aligning to TRBD2. This CDR3 has 11 residues. From germline, CDR1 is SQVTM and CDR2 ANQGSEA. The CDR3 DNA reads TGCACCCCCGGGGGGATAGCGATTCAGTTCTTC. It translates to CTPGGIAIQFF.